This entry lists 4 T cell receptor beta chains sequenced from one sample in a study of blood T cell repertoires in COVID-19. Assay: immunoSEQ multiplex PCR; the TCRdb copy retains only in-frame clones and omits some. The sample includes roughly 250,000 clones, over 80% of them seen just once. The sample taken for sequencing was PBMCs or T cells enriched from blood (not recorded which). Receptors originate from a human donor in a cohort exposed to, infected with or recovered from COVID-19 (not recorded which). The donor label of this sample is uncertain.

The V gene is TRBV4-2, the J gene TRBJ2-1; 9 positions agree with TRBD1. The CDR3 loop spans 16 amino acids. Trimming took 3 bases from V and 5 from J; bases not matched to a gene: 8. The V gene's germline CDR1 is LGHNA and CDR2 YNFKEQ. The CDR3 nucleotides are TGTGCCAGCAGCCAGCCTATAGGACAGGGGCACAATGAGCAGTTCTTC. It translates to CASSQPIGQGHNEQFF.

The chain carries TRBV19 and TRBJ1-2; possibly TRBD1 for D (5 bases). Trimming took 5 bases from V and 6 from J, leaving 13 bases between them. Germline V gives CDR1 LNHDA, CDR2 SQIVND (reference sequence). There are 13 residues in the CDR3. CDR3 sequence reads: CASSLGGANGYTF. The DNA for the CDR3 is TGTGCCAGTAGTCTCGGGGGAGCAAATGGCTACACCTTC. Full variable domain (outside the CDR3, taken from reference TRBV19 and TRBJ1-2): DGGITQSPKYLFRKEGQNVTLSCEQNLNHDAMYWYRQDPGQGLRLIYYSQIVNDFQKGDIAEGYSVSREKKESFPLTVTSAQKNPTAFYLCASSLGGANGYTFGSGTRLTVV.

The chain carries TRBV27 and TRBJ1-6; 8 bases line up with TRBD1. CDR1 and CDR2 from the germline V gene are MNHEY and SMNVEV (reference sequence). The CDR3 loop spans 16 amino acids. V gave up 3 bases and J gave up 1 base; unmatched junction bases: 2. The CDR3: CASSFGTGSYNSPLHF. In DNA form, the CDR3 reads TGTGCCAGCAGTTTCGGGACAGGTTCCTATAATTCACCCCTCCACTTT.

This chain joins TRBV4-1 and TRBJ1-2; 7 nucleotides align to TRBD1. The CDR3 spans 14 residues. J gave up 3 bases and V 2 bases, and 3 bases lay outside the gene matches. CDR1 is MGHRA and CDR2 is YSYEKL in the germline V gene. CDR3 residues: CASSQRTGDYGYTF. The CDR3 DNA reads TGCGCCAGCAGCCAAAGAACAGGGGACTATGGCTACACCTTC.